This T cell receptor (beta chain) was found in a study of Ad26.COV2.S vaccination and SARS-CoV-2 variants. Assay: immunoSEQ multiplex PCR; the TCRdb copy retains only in-frame clones and omits some. The profile shows more than 300,000 clones, 85% to 90% of them singletons. As to treatment: 19 received Ad26.COV2.S at low or high dose, single or two shots; about 5 received placebo; per-sample allocation not given. Samples analyzed were those drawn on day 63 after the first vaccine or placebo injection. The CDR3 runs to 14 residues. The germline gives CDR1 LNHDA, CDR2 SQIVND (reference sequence). Germline trimming cut 3 bases from V and 2 bases from J; bases unmatched to any gene: 2. As to this clone: This sample also contains other DNA sequences that code for the same CDR3.

Sequencing was performed on peripheral blood, taken in a trial of Ad26.COV2.S vaccine versus placebo. The source of this sequence is a person aged 18-65 years who received the Ad26.COV2.S COVID-19 vaccine or a placebo. V is TRBV19 and J is TRBJ2-7, with 9 nucleotides matching TRBD1. The CDR3 is CASSIGTGPYEQYF. In DNA, the CDR3 is TGTGCCAGTAGTATTGGGACAGGGCCCTACGAGCAGTACTTC.